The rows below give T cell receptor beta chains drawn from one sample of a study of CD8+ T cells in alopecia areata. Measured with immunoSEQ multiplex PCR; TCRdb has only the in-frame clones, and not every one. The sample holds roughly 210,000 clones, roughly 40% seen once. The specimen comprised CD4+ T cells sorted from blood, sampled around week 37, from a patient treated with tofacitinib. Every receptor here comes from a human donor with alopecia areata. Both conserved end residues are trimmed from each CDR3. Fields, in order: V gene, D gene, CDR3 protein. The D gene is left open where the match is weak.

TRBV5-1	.	ASSFTSGRGSTDTQY
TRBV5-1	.	ASSLVMETEAF
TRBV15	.	ATSKRQVYSGANVLT
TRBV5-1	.	ASSLRGRDEKLF
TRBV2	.	ASSSSWTQY
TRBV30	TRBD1	AWARQGAETQY
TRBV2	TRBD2	ASRDGLAGRHEQY
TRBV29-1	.	SVARDKVTGELF
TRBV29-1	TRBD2	SVMSSGSGGEQY
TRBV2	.	ASSEAVGYT
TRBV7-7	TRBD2	ASSLQGLAGDEQF
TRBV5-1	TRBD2	ASSLSSGLAAYEQY
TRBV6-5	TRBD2	ASSGTSGGGTQY